A single sample gave rise to the 19 T cell receptor beta chains below, sequenced in a study of CD8 T cells in ankylosing spondylitis. TCRdb independently ran MiXCR on the 5' RACE reads; one entry per CDR3 protein. The sample has around 330,000 distinct CDR3 sequences, approximately 10% seen once. Sequencing was done on a sample of blood, either unsorted or a sorted T cell fraction (not recorded which). These receptors were obtained from a female donor with ankylosing spondylitis or in good health (not recorded which).

In this sample, this clonotype turned up many times. This chain links TRBV20-1 with TRBJ1-2; TRBD1 might be the D (5 bases). Between the trimmed V and J ends, which lost 3 bases and 6 bases, there was a span of 11 bases. Per germline, CDR1 DFQATT and CDR2 SNEGSKA (reference sequence). This CDR3 spans 12 amino acids. Here the CDR3 DNA reads TGCAGTGCTAGTATGGGGGGAGATGGCTACACCTTC. Its protein is CSASMGGDGYTF.

V and J are TRBV13 and TRBJ1-6, with a weak D call TRBD1 (6 bases). V was pared by 2 bases and J by 10 bases, with 9 bases between. The CDR3 extends over 13 amino acids. Germline V gene data show CDR1 as PRHDT and CDR2 as FYEKMQ (reference sequence). This CDR3 reads CASSLRGESPLHF. Here the CDR3 DNA reads TGTGCCAGCAGCTTAAGGGGGGAGTCACCCCTCCACTTT.

The CDR3 protein is CSGRVVGSTGEQYF. Here the CDR3 DNA reads TGCAGTGGGAGGGTGGTCGGGTCGACCGGCGAGCAGTACTTC. V is TRBV20-1 and J is TRBJ2-7; D is perhaps TRBD2 (6 bases). Per germline, CDR1 DFQATT and CDR2 SNEGSKA (reference sequence). This CDR3 comprises 14 residues. V lost 7 bases, J lost 6 bases, and 22 bases lay in between.

As for this clonotype: One end of the junction does not line up with germline, which may come from a read error. This chain uses TRBV7-3 with TRBJ2-1; 11 bases fit TRBD2. The CDR3 sequence is 17 residues long. In germline, CDR1 is SGHTA, CDR2 FQGTGA. This chain's CDR3 is CARSWTSSGGFHNEQFF. CDR3 sequence (DNA): TGTGCCAGGAGCTGGACCTCTAGCGGGGGGTTCCACAATGAGCAGTTCTTC. The full variable domain, with the rest looked up from reference TRBV7-3 and TRBJ2-1, is GAGVSQTPSNKVTEKGKYVELRCDPISGHTALYWYRQSLGQGPEFLIYFQGTGAADDSGLPNDRFFAVRPEGSVSTLKIQRTERGDSAVYLCARSWTSSGGFHNEQFFGPGTRLTVL.

This rearrangement joins TRBV18 to TRBJ2-5; D ambiguous. This CDR3 has 13 amino acids. From germline, CDR1 is KGHSH and CDR2 LQKENI. With 3 bases removed from V and 2 bases from J, the gap between germline ends came to 7 bases. This chain's CDR3 is CASSPNQQETQYF. The CDR3 region has the DNA TGTGCCAGCTCACCTAACCAGCAAGAGACCCAGTACTTC.

This clonotype was counted only a few times. One end of the junction varies from germline; a read error may be responsible. CDR3 in amino acids: CASTLRGYPKYEQYF. CDR3 DNA: TGTGCCAGCACCTTAAGGGGGTACCCGAAATACGAGCAGTACTTC. The genes are TRBV7-2 and TRBJ2-7, with a weak D call TRBD1 (6 bases). CDR1 is SGHTA, CDR2 FQGNSA, per germline. The CDR3 loop spans 15 amino acids.

This clonotype was picked up a small number of times. V and J are TRBV20-1 and TRBJ1-2, with 12 bases that match TRBD1. With V trimmed by 1 base and J by 5 bases, 5 bases remained unmatched. This CDR3 is built from 15 residues. Germline V gives CDR1 DFQATT, CDR2 SNEGSKA (reference sequence). The CDR3 DNA sequence: TGCAGTGCTAGAGTGTGGGGACAGGGGGCGTATGGCTACACCTTC. It yields the protein CSARVWGQGAYGYTF.

The chain employs TRBV25-1 and TRBJ2-7; 10 bases map to TRBD1. V trimming: 2 bases; J trimming: 3 bases; junction bases outside the gene matches: 4. CDR3 size: 15 residues. Germline assignment: CDR1 MGHDK and CDR2 SYGVNS. CDR3 DNA sequence: TGTGCCAGCAGTGAAGTCGGACAGGGGGACTACGAGCAGTACTTC. This gives the protein CASSEVGQGDYEQYF.

This clonotype has ten or more counts. V is TRBV20-1 and J is TRBJ2-7, with D perhaps matching TRBD2 (6 bases). CDR1 is DFQATT, CDR2 SNEGSKA, per germline (reference sequence). The CDR3 is 13 amino acids. Trimming took 4 bases from V and 3 from J, leaving 13 bases between them. The CDR3 DNA reads as TGCAGTGCTACCCGGGACTGGAGCTACGAGCAGTACTTC. Amino acids: CSATRDWSYEQYF.

This clonotype has more than one count but fewer than ten. This sequence joins TRBV27 and TRBJ2-7, with a possible D match to TRBD2 (5 bases). V was trimmed by 3 bases and J by 6 bases, leaving 15 bases between them. The CDR3 runs to 14 residues. The germline CDR1 and CDR2 sequences are MNHEY and SMNVEV (reference sequence). CDR3 sequence (DNA): TGTGCCAGCAGTTTCTACGAGTGGAGCGGCGAGCAGTACTTC. This sequence encodes CASSFYEWSGEQYF.

This clonotype was observed a handful of times. The rearrangement uses TRBV2 and TRBJ1-5, with TRBD1 matching 7 bases. CDR3 length equals 14 residues. The trim removed 8 bases at V and 4 bases at J, leaving 8 bases unmatched. The germline V gene encodes CDR1 SNHLY and CDR2 FYNNEI. CDR3 sequence reads: CASSVTGANQPQHF. The CDR3 DNA reads TGTGCCAGCTCTGTAACAGGGGCAAATCAGCCCCAGCATTTT.

With respect to this clonotype: A clone one base away is much larger, so this may be a read error. The CDR3 DNA follows: TGTGCCATCTCGACCCTCCTTTCTTCTAGTGGCGACACCTTC. Translation gives CAISTLLSSSGDTF. The chain carries TRBV10-3 and TRBJ1-2; D not resolved. This CDR3 is 14 amino acids long. Germline assignment: CDR1 ENHRY and CDR2 SYGVKD.

This clonotype was observed at least ten times. The chain couples TRBV28 to TRBJ1-2; 7 bases map to TRBD1. V shed 4 bases and J 7 bases; nucleotides not matched to a gene: 12. The germline CDR1 and CDR2 sequences are MDHEN and SYDVKM. The CDR3 contains 15 residues. The CDR3 loop reads CASSWRRGGGGGYTF. CDR3 DNA sequence: TGTGCCAGCAGTTGGAGGAGAGGGGGCGGTGGTGGCTACACCTTC.

This clonotype was counted at least ten times. J is TRBJ1-1 and V is TRBV6-5; D is uncertain. Deletions cut 0 bases from V and 0 bases from J, with 11 bases between. The CDR3 length is 16 residues. From germline, CDR1 is MNHEY and CDR2 SVGAGI. The CDR3 nucleotides read TGTGCCAGCAGTTACTCATCGGGAAACATGAACACTGAAGCTTTCTTT. Translating it yields CASSYSSGNMNTEAFF.

This chain uses TRBV5-1 with TRBJ2-3; 11 bases agree with TRBD1. With 2 bases clipped from V and 2 bases from J, the junction kept 4 bases outside the gene matches. Germline CDR1 SGHRS, CDR2 YFSETQ. CDR3 length: 16 residues. CDR3 sequence reads: CASSFGQGADTDTQYF. CDR3 in DNA: TGCGCCAGCAGCTTCGGACAGGGGGCGGACACAGATACGCAGTATTTT.

The chain links TRBV5-1 to TRBJ2-3, with 10 bases aligning to TRBD1. The CDR3 is made up of 18 amino acids. V trimming: 0 bases; J trimming: 3 bases; junction bases outside the gene matches: 10. CDR1 is SGHRS, CDR2 YFSETQ, per germline. CDR3 in amino acids: CASSLGDRGPLGTDTQYF. The CDR3 DNA sequence: TGCGCCAGCAGCTTGGGGGACAGGGGACCACTGGGAACAGATACGCAGTATTTT.

In its sample, this clonotype was seen many times. The V gene is TRBV7-6, the J gene TRBJ2-3, with 13 bases fitting TRBD2. V shed 5 bases and J 6 bases; nucleotides not matched to a gene: 8. This CDR3 region has 16 residues. The germline gives CDR1 SGHVS, CDR2 FNYEAQ. The CDR3 nucleotides read TGTGCCAGCAGCCCGACTAGCGGGGGGTTTCCGGATACGCAGTATTTT. This codes for CASSPTSGGFPDTQYF.

The rearrangement links TRBV28 to TRBJ1-2; 12 bases are a match to TRBD1. This CDR3 is built from 16 residues. Germline V CDR1 and CDR2: MDHEN, SYDVKM. The V and J ends lost 6 bases and 8 bases, in that order; junction bases with no gene match: 13. The CDR3 DNA reads TGTGCCAGCAGGACCTACGGGACAGGGGGCGCGAGCGGCTACACCTTC. Protein product: CASRTYGTGGASGYTF.

The chain couples TRBV4-3 to TRBJ2-7, with a tentative D call TRBD2 (6 bases). CDR3 length equals 16 residues. V shed 0 bases and J shed 1 base, with 13 bases lying between them. Germline-derived CDR1 and CDR2 are LGHNA and YSLEER. The CDR3 DNA follows: TGCGCCAGCAGCCAAGACCTAGCGCAAGGTTCCTACGAGCAGTACTTC. Protein: CASSQDLAQGSYEQYF.